The 5 T cell receptor beta chains below come from one sample, sequenced in a study of read filtering for tumor transcriptome and immune sequencing. Molecular barcoded adaptors covering alpha/delta and beta/gamma chains were used on around 370 ng RNA. TCRdb ran MiXCR on the reads and lists one entry per CDR3 protein. In the table there are 42,000 or so distinct CDR3 sequences, roughly 12% of which are singletons. The sample consisted of a population of CD138-negative cells sorted from bone marrow. The receptors shown here come from a donor over 35 with multiple myeloma.

This clonotype was seen repeatedly, ten times or more. V gene TRBV20-1 combines with J gene TRBJ1-5; no clear D gene. The CDR3 has 13 amino acids. Germline V gene data show CDR1 as DFQATT and CDR2 as SNEGSKA (reference sequence). Trimming removed 0 bases at V and 9 bases at J, with 12 bases between. The CDR3 region is CSAREWSLGPQHF. DNA for the CDR3: TGCAGTGCTAGAGAATGGAGCCTAGGGCCCCAGCATTTT.

This clonotype was found a few times. J is TRBJ2-4 and V is TRBV7-9; no definite D call. The CDR3 covers 14 residues. The germline gives CDR1 SEHNR, CDR2 FQNEAQ (reference sequence). V shed 6 bases and J shed 1 base, with 10 bases lying between them. CDR3 residues: CASSYDVAKNIQYF. CDR3 DNA: TGTGCCAGCAGTTACGACGTCGCCAAAAACATTCAGTACTTC.

This clonotype was detected many times. This chain links TRBV20-1 with TRBJ2-3, with 10 nucleotides matching TRBD2. V trimming: 6 bases; J trimming: 0 bases; junction bases outside the gene matches: 3. CDR1 and CDR2 from the germline V gene are DFQATT and SNEGSKA (reference sequence). CDR3 length equals 14 residues. The CDR3 DNA sequence: TGCAGTGCCATGACTAGCGGGAGCACAGATACGCAGTATTTT. It yields the protein CSAMTSGSTDTQYF.

The CDR3 bases are TGTGCCAGCAGTCCCGGGACTAGCGGGCCTCGAGAGACCCAGTACTTC. Translated: CASSPGTSGPRETQYF. V and J are TRBV14 and TRBJ2-5; TRBD2 matches 12 bases. CDR3 length: 16 residues. The V segment lost 6 bases and the J segment 4 bases; nucleotides outside the gene matches: 9. Germline V gene sequence: CDR1 SGHDN, CDR2 FVKESK.

The sample holds a few counts of this clonotype. The junction departs from germline at one end; a sequencing error may be responsible. The chain employs TRBV30 and TRBJ1-4; D gene ambiguous. The CDR3 sequence is 14 residues long. Germline CDR1 and CDR2: GTSNPN and SVGIG (reference sequence). Here the CDR3 DNA reads TGTGCCTGGAGTTCGGGAGGGTTGGGTGAAAAGCTGTTTTTT. It codes for CAWSSGGLGEKLFF.